This note documents a single TCR beta chain sequence. Antigen unknown. Antigen-specific CD4+ T cell clonotypes were called by their expansion after viral peptide-pool culture in ViraFEST. The culture ran for roughly ten days before CD4+ T cells were isolated. Each participant was administered two doses of either the BNT162b2 or the mRNA-1273 vaccine. The culture medium for 2 million or so PBMC per well included 10 IU/ml IL-2 and about 10 ug/ml peptides. The record originates from a study of vaccination effects on CD4 cells after COVID-19. Only in-frame clones appear in the TCRdb table, and some are missing; sequencing was by immunoSEQ multiplex PCR. The repertoire consists of more than 9,000 clones, with about 72% occurring once and the leading ten covering 8.5% to 10%. The source was CD4+ T cells from PBMCs cultured with SARS-CoV-2 spike peptides, collected after COVID-19 vaccination. The TCR comes from a human donor who received a COVID-19 vaccine.

CDR3 DNA: TGTGCCAGCAGCTTAGACCCGGGGACTTACAATGAGCAGTTCTTC. As protein: CASSLDPGTYNEQFF. The chain is built from TRBV7-2 and TRBJ2-1; a possible D gene is TRBD2 (6 bases). The germline V gene has CDR1 SGHTA and CDR2 FQGNSA. This CDR3 region has 15 residues. V was trimmed by 1 base and J by 4 bases, leaving 11 bases between them. The full variable domain, with the rest looked up from reference TRBV7-2 and TRBJ2-1, is GAGVSQSPSNKVTEKGKDVELRCDPISGHTALYWYRQSLGQGLEFLIYFQGNSAPDKSGLPSDRFSAERTGGSVSTLTIQRTQQEDSAVYLCASSLDPGTYNEQFFGPGTRLTVL.